These 22 T cell receptor beta chains were all obtained from the same sample, sequenced in a study of cytomegalovirus exposure and HLA in healthy donors. The primer mix had 60 Vbeta and 13 Jbeta primers. Profiling relied on immunoSEQ multiplex PCR, and the TCRdb table lists in-frame clones only, not all of them. The table records about 130,000 clones, over 75% of them present only once. The sample was PBMCs. These receptors all stem from a man younger than 45 in good health.

This clone was detected once. The genes are TRBV6-5 and TRBJ2-7, with 7 nucleotides matching TRBD2. Germline values: CDR1 MNHEY, CDR2 SVGAGI. The CDR3 spans 16 residues. V lost 0 bases to trimming and J lost 4 bases; unmatched junction nucleotides: 9. CDR3 in amino acids: CASSYSIASGSYEQYF. CDR3 DNA sequence: TGTGCCAGCAGTTACTCGATTGCTAGCGGATCTTACGAGCAGTACTTC.

The rearrangement uses TRBV10-1 and TRBJ2-1, with 12 bases that match TRBD2. Germline V gene sequence: CDR1 WNHNN, CDR2 SYGVQD (reference sequence). The ends lost 0 bases at V and 7 bases at J; junction bases unmatched: 4. This CDR3 has 16 amino acids. CDR3 loop: CASSESGLAGGNEQFF. The CDR3 region has the DNA TGCGCCAGCAGTGAGTCGGGGCTAGCGGGAGGGAATGAGCAGTTCTTC.

This clone appeared a few times. The chain recombines TRBV19 with TRBJ1-3; D gene uncertain. The CDR3 loop spans 16 amino acids. The germline gives CDR1 LNHDA, CDR2 SQIVND (reference sequence). The V end was cut by 4 bases, the J end by 0 bases, with 13 bases between. In nucleotides, the CDR3 is TGTGCCAGTAGTACCCTACAGACGAGCTCTGGAAACACCATATATTTT. This codes for CASSTLQTSSGNTIYF.

The V and J genes are TRBV30 and TRBJ2-6; D is ambiguous. V was pared by 8 bases and J by 0 bases, with 11 bases between. The CDR3 loop spans 14 amino acids. Germline V CDR1 and CDR2: GTSNPN, SVGIG (reference sequence). CDR3 amino acids: CAAQSNSGANVLTF. The CDR3 region has the DNA TGTGCCGCCCAGTCGAACTCTGGGGCCAACGTCCTGACTTTC.

This chain uses TRBV7-2 with TRBJ2-1, with a possible D match to TRBD2 (6 bases). The CDR3 is 15 residues long. The germline CDR1 and CDR2 sequences are SGHTA and FQGNSA. V lost 1 base, J lost 2 bases, and 9 bases lay in between. For the CDR3, the DNA is TGTGCCAGCAGCTTAGGTCTAGCGCCCTACAATGAGCAGTTCTTC. It translates to CASSLGLAPYNEQFF.

The J gene is TRBJ1-4, the V gene TRBV28, with D unclear. Deletions cut 8 bases from V and 8 bases from J, with 12 bases between. In germline, CDR1 is MDHEN, CDR2 SYDVKM. This CDR3 comprises 12 residues. The DNA of the CDR3 is TGTGCCAGCGGACGGACTGACGAAAAACTGTTTTTT. Residues: CASGRTDEKLFF.

This clone was found a few times. The V call is TRBV27, the J call TRBJ1-4; 7 bases match TRBD1. The CDR3 totals 14 residues. The germline V gene has CDR1 MNHEY and CDR2 SMNVEV (reference sequence). V shed 3 bases and J 7 bases; nucleotides not matched to a gene: 5. The CDR3 coding sequence is TGTGCCAGCAGTTTGGCGTACAGGGGTGAAAAACTGTTTTTT. Translated, it gives CASSLAYRGEKLFF. The full variable domain, completed using reference TRBV27 and TRBJ1-4, is EAQVTQNPRYLITVTGKKLTVTCSQNMNHEYMSWYRQDPGLGLRQIYYSMNVEVTDKGDVPEGYKVSRKEKRNFPLILESPSPNQTSLYFCASSLAYRGEKLFFGSGTQLSVL.

The chain couples TRBV19 to TRBJ2-7; the match to TRBD2 covers 8 bases. J lost 2 bases, V lost 3 bases, and 9 bases had no gene match. Per the germline V gene, CDR1 is LNHDA and CDR2 is SQIVND (reference sequence). The CDR3 is made up of 16 amino acids. The CDR3 bases are TGTGCCAGTAGTATTGACGTCCTAGCGGGCCCCTACGAGCAGTACTTC. Protein sequence: CASSIDVLAGPYEQYF.

The gene calls are TRBV2 and TRBJ2-7; 8 bases match TRBD2. This CDR3 has 16 residues. Germline V lookup: CDR1 SNHLY, CDR2 FYNNEI. V dropped 2 bases and J dropped 6; count of bases not matched to a gene: 12. As DNA, the CDR3 is TGTGCCAGCAGTGAACTGGGGGCGACGGGAGGGAGCGAGCAGTACTTC. This gives the protein CASSELGATGGSEQYF.

This clone was seen just once. J is TRBJ2-7 and V is TRBV19; TRBD2 is a possible D gene (6 bases). Germline loops: CDR1 LNHDA, CDR2 SQIVND (reference sequence). The CDR3 is 16 amino acids. V dropped 2 bases and J dropped 2 bases, with 16 bases sitting between them. This chain's CDR3 is CASSINRGGGTYEQYF. As DNA, the CDR3 is TGTGCCAGTAGTATAAATCGGGGAGGTGGAACCTACGAGCAGTACTTC.

The chain employs TRBV7-2 and TRBJ2-5; 7 bases agree with TRBD2. The ends lost 5 bases at V and 5 bases at J; junction bases unmatched: 14. Germline CDR1 SGHTA, CDR2 FQGNSA. The CDR3 is 16 amino acids. The CDR3 DNA sequence: TGTGCCAGCAGCGGTCTAGCGGTAGTTTCTCGGGAGACCCAGTACTTC. Translation gives CASSGLAVVSRETQYF.

The DNA of the CDR3 is TGTGCCACCAGCACCGGGACAGAACGGGGCACCGGGGAGCTGTTTTTT. This sequence encodes CATSTGTERGTGELFF. J is TRBJ2-2 and V is TRBV15; 7 bases match TRBD1. This CDR3 spans 16 amino acids. Germline CDR1 LNHNV, CDR2 YYDKDF (reference sequence). With 4 bases clipped from V and 4 bases from J, the junction kept 9 bases outside the gene matches.

The genes are TRBV4-1 and TRBJ2-7; D not certain. The CDR3 is 14 amino acids. Germline V lookup: CDR1 MGHRA, CDR2 YSYEKL. V was shortened by 0 bases and J by 3 bases, with 9 bases between the two germline ends. CDR3 sequence (DNA): TGCGCCAGCAGCCAAGATCGAACTCACTACGAGCAGTACTTC. This sequence encodes CASSQDRTHYEQYF.

This clone was counted between two and nine times. J is TRBJ1-5 and V is TRBV4-1; the match to TRBD1 covers 7 bases. This CDR3 is 15 amino acids long. Germline V lookup: CDR1 MGHRA, CDR2 YSYEKL. J lost 4 bases, V lost 1 base, and 4 bases had no gene match. Written as DNA, the CDR3 is TGCGCCAGCAGCCAAGGAGGGGGCCCAAATCAGCCCCAGCATTTT. It encodes CASSQGGGPNQPQHF.

This clone has only one observation. The rearrangement links TRBV5-1 to TRBJ2-1; 12 bases match TRBD2. Germline CDR1 and CDR2: SGHRS and YFSETQ. The CDR3 has 16 amino acids. V lost 3 bases to trimming and J lost 5 bases; unmatched junction nucleotides: 6. The CDR3 reads CASSSRTSGVDNEQFF. The CDR3 DNA reads as TGCGCCAGCAGCTCGCGGACTAGCGGGGTAGACAATGAGCAGTTCTTC.

This sequence joins TRBV2 and TRBJ1-4; D may be TRBD1 (6 bases). CDR1 and CDR2 from the germline V gene are SNHLY and FYNNEI. With 8 bases removed from V and 0 bases from J, the gap between germline ends came to 16 bases. CDR3 length equals 16 residues. The CDR3 DNA is TGTGCCAGCGGAGATACGACAGGCACAACTAATGAAAAACTGTTTTTT. Translation gives CASGDTTGTTNEKLFF.

The chain links TRBV27 to TRBJ1-1; 8 nucleotides match TRBD1. The CDR3 sequence is 15 residues long. Germline V gives CDR1 MNHEY, CDR2 SMNVEV (reference sequence). The junction had 9 bases not matched to a gene; V was cut back by 8 bases and J by 1 base. CDR3 protein: CASSHRDRPNTEAFF. DNA of the CDR3: TGTGCCAGCTCTCATAGGGACAGGCCGAACACTGAAGCTTTCTTT.

This CDR3 is CASSQDLGAGEGYEQYF. For the CDR3, the DNA is TGTGCCAGCAGCCAAGATTTGGGGGCGGGAGAAGGCTACGAGCAGTACTTC. The chain couples TRBV4-2 to TRBJ2-7; maybe TRBD2 (7 bases). Trimming pared 0 bases from V and 3 bases from J, leaving 18 bases between. The V gene's germline CDR1 is LGHNA and CDR2 YNFKEQ. CDR3 size: 17 residues.

The rearrangement links TRBV29-1 to TRBJ2-3; perhaps TRBD2 as D (6 bases). Trimming pared 5 bases from V and 9 bases from J, leaving 15 bases between. The CDR3 loop spans 12 amino acids. CDR1 and CDR2 (germline): SQVTM, ANQGSEA. CDR3 region: CSVWAGSGTQYF. The CDR3 bases are TGCAGCGTTTGGGCCGGGAGCGGAACGCAGTATTTT.

The rearrangement joins TRBV4-2 to TRBJ2-1, with TRBD2 matching 11 bases. The CDR3 is made up of 16 amino acids. Germline CDR1 LGHNA, CDR2 YNFKEQ. With 2 bases clipped from V and 1 base from J, the junction kept 1 base outside the gene matches. The CDR3 DNA follows: TGTGCCAGCAGCCAAACTAGCGGGAGTTCCTACAATGAGCAGTTCTTC. Its protein product is CASSQTSGSSYNEQFF.

The V call is TRBV28, the J call TRBJ2-3; possibly TRBD1 for D (6 bases). Looked up from germline, CDR1 is MDHEN and CDR2 is SYDVKM. This CDR3 has 15 amino acids. With 2 bases removed from V and 8 bases from J, the gap between germline ends came to 17 bases. The CDR3 DNA reads as TGTGCCAGCAGTTTAGCGGACAGACTATACACTACGCAGTATTTT. Encoded protein: CASSLADRLYTTQYF.

This clone was counted once. The rearrangement joins TRBV11-3 to TRBJ2-4, with 13 bases that match TRBD2. With 5 bases clipped from V and 1 base from J, the junction kept 11 bases outside the gene matches. The CDR3 has 19 amino acids. Germline V gene sequence: CDR1 SGHNT, CDR2 YENEEA. The CDR3: CASSLSGLAGERAKNIQYF. For the CDR3, the DNA is TGTGCCAGCAGCCTCTCCGGACTAGCGGGAGAGAGGGCCAAAAACATTCAGTACTTC. Filled out from reference TRBV11-3 and TRBJ2-4, the complete variable domain reads EAGVVQSPRYKIIEKKQPVAFWCNPISGHNTLYWYLQNLGQGPELLIRYENEEAVDDSQLPKDRFSAERLKGVDSTLKIQPAELGDSAVYLCASSLSGLAGERAKNIQYFGAGTRLSVL.